The entry below gives a single TCR beta chain sequence along with its context. Its matching antigen is unknown. Germline assignment: CDR1 SGHAT and CDR2 FQNNGV. V was trimmed by 4 bases and J by 4 bases, leaving 10 bases between them. CDR3 length equals 13 residues. Expressed TCRB transcripts got sequenced, as all isolated RNA was reverse transcribed. Sequencing used immunoSEQ multiplex PCR; TCRdb keeps in-frame clones, though not all of them. The data contain 130,000 to 150,000 clones, about 10% of them singletons. This sample was taken from a study of beta chain features in type 1 diabetes. Central memory, naive, regulatory and stem cell-like memory CD4+ cells were sorted by CD45RO/CCR7/CD25/CD127/CD95/CD27. Whole-study findings and limits: Significant though moderate, a shortening of TCRB CDR3s appeared in all four CD4+ subsets of Type 1 diabetes patients. Still unanswered here is whether HLA type influences TCRB rearrangement. When cDNA is sequenced, cells with high TCR expression could be over-represented.

The clonotype originates from a man between 18 and 29 years old in good health. The sequenced sample consisted of naive CD4+ T cells from blood. This chain joins TRBV11-2 and TRBJ1-2; D is unresolved. In nucleotides, the CDR3 is TGTGCCAGCAGCTCAATTGCGGTCTATGGCTACACCTTC. Its protein product is CASSSIAVYGYTF.